The rows below give T cell receptor beta chains drawn from one sample of a study of response to subunit inactivated influenza vaccine. TCRdb redid the calling of the RT-PCR reads with MiXCR, one entry per CDR3 protein. Counted here are about 160,000 distinct CDR3 sequences, approximately 11% occurring once; the ten biggest clones make up roughly 40%. Sequencing used CD8+ T cells sorted from PBMCs, obtained less than 30 months after vaccination. The receptors originated from a man between 50 and 69 years old who received an inactivated influenza vaccine. The CDR3 runs from the conserved cysteine through the conserved F or W. Fields, in order: V gene, J gene, clone size, CDR3 protein. Clone size is shown for a subset of rows, as once, few, many or a class of expanded clone.

>TRBV2|TRBJ2-3|many
CASSAGTGLDTQYF
>TRBV27|TRBJ2-5|many
CASSLLGDSNQETQYF
>TRBV11-2|TRBJ2-2|many
CASSFGLAELFF
>TRBV29-1|TRBJ2-5|NA
CSVEDLRGQGLSETQYF
>TRBV7-2|TRBJ2-3|few
CASSTEGLPPDTQYF
>TRBV4-3|TRBJ1-4|few
CASSQAWGRSSEKLFF
>TRBV28|TRBJ2-5|many
CASSLEETLETQYF
>TRBV10-3|TRBJ1-1|many
CAIRSTNWEAFF
>TRBV12-3/TRBV12-4|TRBJ2-1|few
CASSHGTGTYNEQFF
>TRBV28|TRBJ2-2|many
CASTHSDRPNTGELFF
>TRBV2|TRBJ1-1|NA
CASRAGQVAKTEAFF
>TRBV6-1|TRBJ1-6|few
CASSEEEGAGAPLHF
>TRBV6-1|TRBJ1-1|few
CASSLQGAGTEAFF
>TRBV4-2|TRBJ2-7|NA
CASSQETVYYEQYF
>TRBV29-1|TRBJ2-5|NA
CSVASLAGLETQYF
>TRBV4-1|TRBJ2-1|NA
CASSQGTSVGEQFF
>TRBV28|TRBJ1-6|NA
CASKSVVYSPLHF
>TRBV9|TRBJ2-3|many
CASRGKSTDTQYF
>TRBV15|TRBJ2-1|few
CATRVSSYNEQFF
>TRBV10-3|TRBJ1-1|few
CAISAPKEGEAFF
>TRBV29-1|TRBJ2-2|NA
CSVENRDRGNTGELFF
>TRBV7-9|TRBJ1-2|many
CASSPLTGAYGYTF
>TRBV4-3|TRBJ2-7|many
CASSQGVAGFYEQYF
>TRBV14|TRBJ1-2|few
CASSQDPGNYGYTF
>TRBV20-1|TRBJ2-7|NA
CSAETGTGVYEQYF
>TRBV7-2|TRBJ2-7|NA
CASSSQLAGGRRYEQYF
>TRBV10-3|TRBJ2-7|NA
CAISEPKLLGTEHYEQYF
>TRBV10-2|TRBJ2-1|NA
CASSDRVREQFF
>TRBV11-3|TRBJ2-1|many
CASSLDHRQVGHNEQFF
>TRBV20-1|TRBJ2-5|NA
CGSRGLATQETQYF
>TRBV29-1|TRBJ2-7|many
CSVEGGAKSYEQYF
>TRBV6-1|TRBJ2-3|many
CASRTSGRSTDTQYF
>TRBV4-3|TRBJ1-6|NA
CASSQERSWDSPLHF
>TRBV28|TRBJ2-5|NA
CASSLDRGLGETQYF
>TRBV10-3|TRBJ1-5|NA
CAISSTDSNQPQHF
>TRBV21-1|TRBJ2-7|many
CATFPTSGYEQYF
>TRBV5-6|TRBJ2-3|few
CASSYRTSRDTQYF
>TRBV7-2|TRBJ2-1|few
CASSLSGPGYNEQFF
>TRBV14|TRBJ2-2|NA
CASSHVWGTGELFF
>TRBV7-2|TRBJ2-3|NA
CASSLGTGSNTDTQYF
>TRBV3-1|TRBJ2-5|NA
CASSSAGVETQYF
>TRBV29-1|TRBJ1-2|few
CSVESGYGYTF
>TRBV5-1|TRBJ2-3|many
CASSLVAGGTDTQYF
>TRBV29-1|TRBJ2-7|NA
CSVETGHTYEQYF
>TRBV25-1|TRBJ2-2|NA
CASRSRQGTGELFF
>TRBV27|TRBJ1-1|NA
CASSYTGAPEAFF
>TRBV4-3|TRBJ2-3|few
CASSQDGTGGADTQYF
>TRBV6-1|TRBJ2-1|few
CASSIQTGAVYNEQFF
>TRBV7-9|TRBJ2-7|NA
CASSFQTSLTYEQYF
>TRBV9|TRBJ2-1|NA
CASSATGGVENEQFF
>TRBV6-1|TRBJ2-1|NA
CASKSHLLGTMTHNEQFF
>TRBV28|TRBJ2-7|NA
CASSSTRIPYEQYF